The sequence of this T cell receptor (beta chain) was determined in a study of ipilimumab plus nivolumab after autologous stem cell transplantation. Data came from immunoSEQ multiplex PCR; TCRdb stores just in-frame clones and leaves some out. Of more than 15,000 clones in the sample, around 80% are singletons; the top ten hold 35%. Dosing: nivolumab 3 mg/kg IV, weeks 1, 4, 7, 10, then every two weeks to week 26. V was pared by 2 bases and J by 11 bases, with 12 bases between. CDR3 length: 12 residues. Looked up from germline, CDR1 is SEHNR and CDR2 is FQNEAQ (reference sequence). Specimen: PBMCs, collected in a trial of ipilimumab plus nivolumab as post-transplant consolidation. The chain employs TRBV7-9 and TRBJ1-1; perhaps TRBD1 as D (6 bases). This clonotype was obtained from a male donor with diffuse large B-cell lymphoma. The CDR3 DNA reads as TGTGCCAGCAGCTTACAAACAGGGTGTGCTTTCTTT. It codes for CASSLQTGCAFF.